This T cell receptor beta chain was sequenced during a study of T cell responses to AZD1222 COVID-19 vaccine. Study findings and constraints: With dominance at 160-218 and 743-854, vaccine-associated CD4 TCRs spanned spike. Females outnumbered males among donors, who were mostly white British; clonal diversity was possibly underestimated. Baseline antibody screening turned up just six seropositive AZD1222 recipients.

As regards this clone: The antigen is not known.

The CDR3 is 15 residues long. From germline, CDR1 is LGHNA and CDR2 YSLEER. V was cut by 3 bases and J by 3 bases, with 11 bases left in between. Measured with immunoSEQ multiplex PCR; TCRdb has only the in-frame clones, and not every one. The table has 180,000 or so clones, about nine tenths seen once; the top ten hold roughly 4.3%. This clonotype originated in an adult who received the MenACWY meningococcal vaccine as a control. This chain joins TRBV4-3 and TRBJ2-2, with D unresolved. Sequences were derived from peripheral blood, sampled 28 days after the second dose of the MenACWY control vaccine. CDR3 residues: CASSHPLHHTGELFF. The CDR3 nucleotides are TGCGCCAGCAGCCACCCTCTACACCACACCGGGGAGCTGTTTTTT.